This TCR beta chain was sequenced for a study of T-cell memory formation after mild COVID-19 listed by TCRdb under 2021. Some background on the complete study: TCR sequence clusters from the two donors were largely donor specific. T-cell clones expanding and contracting after mild COVID-19 in two donors were tracked by longitudinal TCRalpha and TCRbeta repertoire sequencing. The cohort was made up of two young adult volunteers, one female and one male, who were previously healthy. Overall results and qualifications from the work: Balanced CD4/CD8 phenotypes were observed for clones contracting from day 15 to 85, whereas a bias towards CD4+ was observed for a second wave of clones expanding from day 15 to 37. Contracting CD4+ clones were found mainly in CM and EM memory subsets, while CD8+ clones were enriched in EMRA. Some responding clones were found in pre-infection memory, which suggests that pre-existing cross-reactive memory T cells took part in the SARS-CoV-2 response. The study included only a couple of mild cases, and larger cohorts that include severe cases with pre-infection samples were judged to be necessary. Whether the second-wave clones peaking on day 37 were SARS-CoV-2 specific was not confirmed.

Trimming costs V 5 bases and J 7 bases, and their ends lie 15 bases apart. Per the germline V gene, SGHAT is the CDR1 and FQNNGV is the CDR2. Reading from cysteine to phenylalanine, the CDR3 counts 14 amino acids. The entry retains the CDR3 DNA only, 42 bases that are in frame from base 1. This sample was sequenced with an Illumina NovaSeq 6000. TCRalpha and TCRbeta cDNA libraries were constructed by 5'RACE with constant-segment primers, with sample barcodes and unique molecular identifiers being introduced. RNA was extracted from every sample with Trizol reagent. Libraries were amplified in two PCR steps, with a second sample barcode and Illumina TruSeq adapters added in the second step. Sequencing of the libraries was done on an Illumina NovaSeq, producing 2 x 150 bp paired-end reads. The authors processed their data as follows. Reads were demultiplexed and collapsed into UMI-guided consensus sequences with migec v1.2.7. Using mixcr v2.1.11, UMI consensuses were aligned to TRA and TRB V and J templates and then assembled into clonotypes. Expanded or contracted clonotypes were those called significant by both edgeR and NoisET, with noise models trained on biological replicates. For edgeR calls, the thresholds were a false discovery rate-adjusted p below 0.01 and a log2 fold-change of 1. PCA with hierarchical clustering of max-normalized trajectories of the 1000 most abundant clonotypes was used as exploratory dynamics analysis. Each responding clone was given a CD4 or CD8 phenotype based on the CD4+ and CD8+ repertoires, which had been sequenced separately. TCRdb reprocessed the public reads (quality trimming at Q25 with fastp, clone calling with MiXCR) and kept in-frame beta chains. Each entry is one CDR3 protein sequence, shown with its most common DNA and genes. TCRdb's processing, not the study's, gives the V and J calls here. The sample table holds roughly 42,000 distinct CDR3 sequences, of which 6% to 8% were seen once. Clones ranked in the top ten supply about 1.5% of the sample.

Comments on this clonotype: No antigen is known for it. The record has no base qualities; no much larger clone is one base away.

Ficoll-Paque density gradient centrifugation was the method used to isolate PBMCs. The TCR originated in a man between 18 and 29 years old who had mild COVID-19 (a few samples of this study predate the infection). The sample titles of this study are shuffled in the database, so cell type and time point are left out; the donor was told from shared clones. The chain couples TRBV11-2 to TRBJ2-1; no D gene is confidently identified. Sequencing was done on a sample of PBMCs or a T cell subset sorted from them (not recorded which). The DNA sequence is TGTGCCAGCAGCCCTAACACGATGGGGAATGAGCAGTTCTTC. Protein translation: CASSPNTMGNEQFF.